Presented here are 18 T cell receptor beta chains from one specimen sequenced in a study of cytomegalovirus exposure and HLA in healthy donors. The study ran its PCR with 60 Vbeta and 13 Jbeta primers. The assay was immunoSEQ multiplex PCR, and TCRdb's table has in-frame clones only and misses some. The table shows about 130,000 clones, with 65% to 80% occurring only once. Sample: PBMCs. These receptors came from a woman in her fifties or sixties in good health and CMV-seropositive.

This clone came up a few times. The V gene is TRBV11-2, the J gene TRBJ2-7; 11 positions match TRBD2. V lost 5 bases to trimming and J lost 0 bases; unmatched junction nucleotides: 6. The length of the CDR3 is 16 residues. CDR1 and CDR2 from the germline V gene are SGHAT and FQNNGV. This CDR3 is CASSHRLAGLSYEQYF. CDR3 sequence (DNA): TGTGCCAGCAGCCACAGACTAGCGGGACTCTCCTACGAGCAGTACTTC.

This clone came up a few times. The rearrangement links TRBV9 to TRBJ2-1, with TRBD2 identical over 14 bases. Germline lookup yields CDR1 SGDLS and CDR2 YYNGEE. The CDR3 sequence is 15 residues long. Trimming at V came to 3 bases and at J to 8 bases, leaving 4 bases not matched to a gene. The CDR3, as DNA: TGTGCCAGCAGCGCGACGGGACTAGCGGGAGATGAGCAGTTCTTC. As protein: CASSATGLAGDEQFF.

This clone was recorded once. One end of the junction fails to match germline, which may point to a read error. J is TRBJ2-7 and V is TRBV20-1; D gene ambiguous. CDR1 and CDR2 from the germline V gene are DFQATT and SNEGSKA (reference sequence). CDR3 length: 10 residues. The CDR3 bases are TGCAGTGCTAGAAGCGAGCAGAGGAACTTC. Encoded protein: CSARSEQRNF.

This clone has more than one count but fewer than ten. The chain has TRBV5-6 and TRBJ2-7, with D possibly matching TRBD1 (5 bases). The length of the CDR3 is 11 residues. The germline V and J ends were trimmed by 4 bases and 4 bases, with 6 bases remaining between them. Per germline, CDR1 SGHDT and CDR2 YYEEEE. Written as DNA, the CDR3 is TGTGCCAGCAGCCGACAGTACGAGCAGTACTTC. Translated, it gives CASSRQYEQYF.

The chain combines TRBV4-2 with TRBJ2-2; D ambiguous. The V gene lost 4 bases and the J gene lost 4 bases, with 4 bases spanning the gap. The CDR3 spans 12 residues. CDR1 LGHNA and CDR2 YNFKEQ come from the germline V gene. The CDR3 bases are TGTGCCAGCAGCCCCGGCACCGGGGAGCTGTTTTTT. This translates into CASSPGTGELFF.

This clone occurred a few times. The chain couples TRBV11-2 to TRBJ2-3; TRBD2 is a possible D gene (6 bases). This CDR3 contains 15 residues. V lost 6 bases to trimming and J lost 4 bases, with 17 bases between them. Germline V gene sequence: CDR1 SGHAT, CDR2 FQNNGV. The CDR3 protein is CASRGDSSRADTQYF. In nucleotides, the CDR3 is TGTGCCAGCAGAGGGGACTCCAGTAGGGCAGATACGCAGTATTTT. Drawing the rest from reference TRBV11-2 and TRBJ2-3, the complete variable domain is EAGVAQSPRYKIIEKRQSVAFWCNPISGHATLYWYQQILGQGPKLLIQFQNNGVVDDSQLPKDRFSAERLKGVDSTLKIQPAKLEDSAVYLCASRGDSSRADTQYFGPGTRLTVL.

This chain links TRBV7-9 with TRBJ2-5; 10 bases agree with TRBD1. Germline CDR1 is SEHNR and CDR2 is FQNEAQ (reference sequence). CDR3 length: 16 amino acids. J lost 9 bases, V lost 3 bases, and 13 bases had no gene match. This chain's CDR3 is CASSFYGTGARGPQYF. In nucleotides, the CDR3 is TGTGCCAGCAGCTTTTATGGGACAGGGGCCCGGGGGCCCCAGTACTTC.

The chain uses TRBV15 and TRBJ1-5; tentative D call: TRBD1 (6 bases). V was shortened by 0 bases and J by 4 bases, with 16 bases between the two germline ends. This CDR3 is 17 amino acids long. In germline, CDR1 is LNHNV, CDR2 YYDKDF (reference sequence). CDR3 sequence (DNA): TGTGCCACCAGCAGAGATGTGTCCAGGGGCGGGAATCAGCCCCAGCATTTT. Translation gives CATSRDVSRGGNQPQHF.

This chain links TRBV11-3 with TRBJ2-2, with 9 bases fitting TRBD2. After removal of 5 bases from V and 5 bases from J, the junction contained 9 bases not matched to a gene. Germline CDR1 is SGHNT and CDR2 is YENEEA. The CDR3 extends over 16 amino acids. CDR3 DNA: TGTGCCAGCAGCCAGGGACTAGCAGGGCATACCGGGGAGCTGTTTTTT. Translated, it gives CASSQGLAGHTGELFF.

This sequence joins TRBV4-2 and TRBJ1-2; 9 nucleotides match TRBD1. Losses at the gene ends were 0 bases for V and 6 bases for J; bases not matched to a gene: 11. This CDR3 spans 17 amino acids. Germline V gene data show CDR1 as LGHNA and CDR2 as YNFKEQ. CDR3 region: CASSQDEGQGPLHGYTF. The DNA for the CDR3 is TGTGCCAGCAGCCAAGATGAAGGACAGGGGCCGCTCCATGGCTACACCTTC.

The gene calls are TRBV6-5 and TRBJ1-1, with a weak D call TRBD1 (5 bases). The CDR3 consists of 13 residues. Germline CDR1 reads MNHEY; CDR2 reads SVGAGI. V was shortened by 7 bases and J by 4 bases, with 13 bases between the two germline ends. Written as DNA, the CDR3 is TGTGCCAGCATAGTACCAGGGCGCACTGAAGCTTTCTTT. Its protein is CASIVPGRTEAFF.

V usage is TRBV4-2 and J usage is TRBJ2-5; D ambiguous. V was shortened by 4 bases and J by 2 bases, with 14 bases between the two germline ends. The CDR3 totals 15 residues. CDR1 is LGHNA and CDR2 is YNFKEQ in the germline V gene. The CDR3 DNA reads TGTGCCAGCAGCCCATCATCAGCGAATCAAGAGACCCAGTACTTC. It translates to CASSPSSANQETQYF.

V gene TRBV6-5 combines with J gene TRBJ2-7; the match to TRBD1 covers 10 bases. The germline CDR1 and CDR2 sequences are MNHEY and SVGAGI. The CDR3 runs 14 residues. Losses at the gene ends were 6 bases for V and 1 base for J; bases not matched to a gene: 3. The CDR3 DNA reads TGTGCCAGCAGACCGGGACAGGGGTCCTACGAGCAGTACTTC. Its protein is CASRPGQGSYEQYF.

The count of this clone is one. V usage is TRBV4-1 and J usage is TRBJ2-7, with a possible D match to TRBD2 (6 bases). From germline, CDR1 is MGHRA and CDR2 YSYEKL. The CDR3 loop spans 18 amino acids. Deletions cut 4 bases from V and 7 bases from J, with 29 bases between. The CDR3 protein is CASSPRRLTLGGSGEQYF. In DNA form, the CDR3 reads TGCGCCAGCAGCCCAAGGAGACTTACACTAGGAGGGAGTGGTGAGCAGTACTTC.

V and J are TRBV27 and TRBJ1-4; a possible D gene is TRBD1 (6 bases). The CDR3 covers 15 residues. CDR1 is MNHEY and CDR2 is SMNVEV in the germline V gene (reference sequence). The V end was cut by 5 bases, the J end by 8 bases, with 18 bases between. The CDR3 region is CASSMQRDMREKLFF. The CDR3 DNA is TGTGCCAGCAGTATGCAACGGGACATGCGAGAAAAACTGTTTTTT.

The chain employs TRBV7-8 and TRBJ2-7; D is unresolved. V was clipped by 7 bases and J by 1 base, with 11 bases between them. This CDR3 contains 13 residues. CDR1 is SGHVS and CDR2 is FQNEAQ in the germline V gene. The CDR3 spells CASTLDTSYEQYF. Written as DNA, the CDR3 is TGTGCCAGCACCCTCGACACATCCTACGAGCAGTACTTC.

The chain carries TRBV7-2 and TRBJ2-3; 8 nucleotides agree with TRBD2. CDR3 length equals 16 residues. Germline lookup yields CDR1 SGHTA and CDR2 FQGNSA. V shed 1 base, J shed 4 bases, and the junction held 7 bases outside the gene matches. The CDR3 here is CASSLEGRGLADTQYF. CDR3 nucleotide sequence: TGTGCCAGCAGCTTAGAAGGGCGGGGACTAGCAGATACGCAGTATTTT.

V and J are TRBV6-5 and TRBJ2-3, with 12 bases fitting TRBD2. The CDR3 extends over 15 amino acids. Trimming at V came to 5 bases and at J to 5 bases, leaving 5 bases not matched to a gene. In germline, CDR1 is MNHEY, CDR2 SVGAGI. CDR3 loop: CASSRTSGNLDTQYF. CDR3 DNA: TGTGCCAGCAGTCGGACTAGCGGGAATCTAGATACGCAGTATTTT.